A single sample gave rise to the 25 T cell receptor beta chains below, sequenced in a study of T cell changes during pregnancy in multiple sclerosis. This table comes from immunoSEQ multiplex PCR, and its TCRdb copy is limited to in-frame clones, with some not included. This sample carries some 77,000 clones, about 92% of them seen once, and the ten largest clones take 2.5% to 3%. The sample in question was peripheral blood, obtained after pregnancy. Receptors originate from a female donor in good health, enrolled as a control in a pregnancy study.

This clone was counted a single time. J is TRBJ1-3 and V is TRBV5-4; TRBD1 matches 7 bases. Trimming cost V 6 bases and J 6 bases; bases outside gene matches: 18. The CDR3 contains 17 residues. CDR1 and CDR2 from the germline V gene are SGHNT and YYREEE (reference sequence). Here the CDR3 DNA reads TGTGCCAGCACCCGACAGGGCAAAACTAAAACGGAAAACACCATATATTTT. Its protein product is CASTRQGKTKTENTIYF.

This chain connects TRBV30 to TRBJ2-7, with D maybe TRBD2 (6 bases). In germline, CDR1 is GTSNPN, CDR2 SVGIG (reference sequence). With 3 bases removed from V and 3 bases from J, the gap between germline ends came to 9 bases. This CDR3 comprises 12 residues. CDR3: CAWRAGGYEQYF. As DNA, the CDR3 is TGTGCCTGGAGGGCCGGGGGCTACGAGCAGTACTTC.

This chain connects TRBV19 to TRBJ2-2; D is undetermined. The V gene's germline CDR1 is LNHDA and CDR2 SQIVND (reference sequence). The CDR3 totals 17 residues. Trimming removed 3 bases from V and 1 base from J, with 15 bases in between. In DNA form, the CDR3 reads TGTGCCAGTAGTATGCCAAACGTGGCTGAGAACACCGGGGAGCTGTTTTTT. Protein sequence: CASSMPNVAENTGELFF.

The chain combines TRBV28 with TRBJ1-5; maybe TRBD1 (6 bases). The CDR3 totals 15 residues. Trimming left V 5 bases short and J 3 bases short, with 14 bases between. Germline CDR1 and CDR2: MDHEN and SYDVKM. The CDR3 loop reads CASSIDRFNNQPQHF. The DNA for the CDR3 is TGTGCCAGCAGTATTGACAGGTTTAACAATCAGCCCCAGCATTTT.

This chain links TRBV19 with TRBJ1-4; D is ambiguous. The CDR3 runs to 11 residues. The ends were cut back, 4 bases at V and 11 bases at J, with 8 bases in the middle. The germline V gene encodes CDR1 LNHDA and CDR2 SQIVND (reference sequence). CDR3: CASSTRRKLFF. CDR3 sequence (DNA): TGTGCCAGTAGTACGAGGAGGAAACTGTTTTTT.

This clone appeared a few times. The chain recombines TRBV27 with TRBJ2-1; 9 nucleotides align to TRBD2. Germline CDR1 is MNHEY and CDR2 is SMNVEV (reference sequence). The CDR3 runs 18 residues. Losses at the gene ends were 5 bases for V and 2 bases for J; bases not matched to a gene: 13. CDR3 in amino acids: CASSTRGSGGWAYNEQFF. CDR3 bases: TGTGCCAGCAGTACCCGGGGTAGCGGGGGTTGGGCCTACAATGAGCAGTTCTTC.

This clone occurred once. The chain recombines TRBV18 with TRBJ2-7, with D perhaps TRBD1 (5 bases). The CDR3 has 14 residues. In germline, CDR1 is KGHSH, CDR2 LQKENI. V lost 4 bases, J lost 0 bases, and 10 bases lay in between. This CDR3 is CASSLQGTSYEQYF. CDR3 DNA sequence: TGTGCCAGCTCACTTCAGGGAACCTCCTACGAGCAGTACTTC.

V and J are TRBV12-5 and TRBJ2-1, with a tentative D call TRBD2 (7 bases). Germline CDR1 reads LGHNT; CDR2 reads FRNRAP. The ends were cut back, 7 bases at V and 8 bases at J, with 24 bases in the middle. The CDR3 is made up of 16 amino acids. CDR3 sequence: CASALAPRGGGDEQFF. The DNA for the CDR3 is TGTGCTAGTGCTCTCGCTCCTCGCGGGGGCGGCGATGAGCAGTTCTTC.

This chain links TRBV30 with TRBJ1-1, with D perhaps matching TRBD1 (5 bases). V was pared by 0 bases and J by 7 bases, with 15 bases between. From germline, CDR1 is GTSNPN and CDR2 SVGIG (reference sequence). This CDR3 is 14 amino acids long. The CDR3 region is CAWSVVRARGEAFF. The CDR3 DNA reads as TGTGCCTGGAGTGTAGTCAGGGCAAGGGGTGAAGCTTTCTTT. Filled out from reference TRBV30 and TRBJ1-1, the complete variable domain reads SQTIHQWPATLVQPVGSPLSLECTVEGTSNPNLYWYRQAAGRGLQLLFYSVGIGQISSEVPQNLSASRPQDRQFILSSKKLLLSDSGFYLCAWSVVRARGEAFFGQGTRLTVV.

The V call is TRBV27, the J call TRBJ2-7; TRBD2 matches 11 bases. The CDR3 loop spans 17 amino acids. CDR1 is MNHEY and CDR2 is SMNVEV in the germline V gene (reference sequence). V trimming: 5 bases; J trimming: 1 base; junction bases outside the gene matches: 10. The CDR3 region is CASSQHSGRALSYEQYF. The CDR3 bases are TGTGCCAGCAGTCAGCATAGCGGGAGGGCTCTATCCTACGAGCAGTACTTC.

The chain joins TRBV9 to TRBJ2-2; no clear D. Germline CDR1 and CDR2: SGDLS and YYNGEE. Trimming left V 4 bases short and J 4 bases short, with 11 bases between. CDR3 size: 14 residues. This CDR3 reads CASSLQELTGELFF. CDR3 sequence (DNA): TGTGCCAGCAGCCTGCAGGAACTCACCGGGGAGCTGTTTTTT.

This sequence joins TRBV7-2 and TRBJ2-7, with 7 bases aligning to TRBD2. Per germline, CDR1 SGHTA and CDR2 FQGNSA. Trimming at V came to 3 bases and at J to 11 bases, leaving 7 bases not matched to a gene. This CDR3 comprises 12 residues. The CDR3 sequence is CASSFGGSEKYF. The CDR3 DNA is TGTGCCAGCAGCTTTGGCGGGAGTGAAAAGTACTTC.

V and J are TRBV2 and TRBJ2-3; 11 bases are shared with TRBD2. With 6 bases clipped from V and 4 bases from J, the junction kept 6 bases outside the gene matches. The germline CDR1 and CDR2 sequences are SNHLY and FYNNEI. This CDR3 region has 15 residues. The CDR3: CASSVSGGAADTQYF. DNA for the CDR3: TGTGCCAGCAGCGTTAGCGGGGGGGCCGCAGATACGCAGTATTTT.

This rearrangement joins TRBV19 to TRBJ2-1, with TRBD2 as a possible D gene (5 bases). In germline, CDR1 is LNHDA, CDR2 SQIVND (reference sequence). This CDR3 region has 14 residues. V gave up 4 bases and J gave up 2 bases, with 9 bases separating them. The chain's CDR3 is CASSTGNPYNEQFF. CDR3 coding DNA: TGTGCCAGTAGTACCGGGAATCCCTACAATGAGCAGTTCTTC.

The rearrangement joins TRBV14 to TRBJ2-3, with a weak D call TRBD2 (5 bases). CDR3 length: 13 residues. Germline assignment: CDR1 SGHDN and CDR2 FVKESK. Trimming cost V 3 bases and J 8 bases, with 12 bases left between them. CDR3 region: CASSQNSVGTQYF. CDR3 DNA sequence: TGTGCCAGCAGCCAGAATAGCGTGGGTACGCAGTATTTT.

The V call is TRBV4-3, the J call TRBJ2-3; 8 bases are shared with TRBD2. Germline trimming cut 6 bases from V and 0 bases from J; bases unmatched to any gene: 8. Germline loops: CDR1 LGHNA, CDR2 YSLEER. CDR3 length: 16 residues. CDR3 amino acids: CASSRLAGTSTDTQYF. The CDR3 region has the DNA TGCGCCAGCAGTCGCTTAGCGGGGACTAGCACAGATACGCAGTATTTT.

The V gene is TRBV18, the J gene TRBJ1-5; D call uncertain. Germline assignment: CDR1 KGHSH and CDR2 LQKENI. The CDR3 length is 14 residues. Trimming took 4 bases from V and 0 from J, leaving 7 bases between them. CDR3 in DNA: TGTGCCAGCTCACACAGTGATAGCAATCAGCCCCAGCATTTT. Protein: CASSHSDSNQPQHF.

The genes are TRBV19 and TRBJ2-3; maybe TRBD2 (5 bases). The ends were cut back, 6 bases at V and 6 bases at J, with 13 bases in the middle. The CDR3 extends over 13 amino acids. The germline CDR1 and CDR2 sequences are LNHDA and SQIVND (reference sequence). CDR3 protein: CASSGLSSDTQYF. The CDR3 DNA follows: TGTGCCAGTAGCGGACTTTCCTCTGATACGCAGTATTTT.

CDR3: CASSLAGVGDTQYF. The CDR3 DNA reads as TGCGCCAGCAGCTTGGCCGGGGTTGGCGATACGCAGTATTTT. The V call is TRBV5-1, the J call TRBJ2-3, with D tentatively TRBD2 (5 bases). V was clipped by 0 bases and J by 6 bases, with 11 bases between them. Germline CDR1 is SGHRS and CDR2 is YFSETQ. The CDR3 is 14 amino acids.

The CDR3 region has the DNA TGTGCCAGCAGCTTAGCAGGGGAGCCCACAGATACGCAGTATTTT. It encodes CASSLAGEPTDTQYF. The chain joins TRBV11-3 to TRBJ2-3, with D possibly matching TRBD1 (6 bases). This CDR3 is built from 15 residues. Germline-derived CDR1 and CDR2 are SGHNT and YENEEA. V lost 1 base and J 2 bases, leaving 10 bases between the germline ends.

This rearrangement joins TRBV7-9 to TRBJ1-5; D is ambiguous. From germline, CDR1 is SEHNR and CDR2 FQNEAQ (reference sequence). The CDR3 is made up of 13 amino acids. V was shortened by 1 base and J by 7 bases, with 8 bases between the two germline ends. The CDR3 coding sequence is TGTGCCAGCAGCTTAGGGCAGGTCCAGCCCCAGCATTTT. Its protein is CASSLGQVQPQHF.

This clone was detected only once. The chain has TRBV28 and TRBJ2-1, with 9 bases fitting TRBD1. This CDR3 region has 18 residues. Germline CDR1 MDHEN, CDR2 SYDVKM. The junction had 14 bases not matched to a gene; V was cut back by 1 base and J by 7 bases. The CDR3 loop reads CASSLYGQGRLAGNEQFF. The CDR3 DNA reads TGTGCCAGCAGTTTATACGGACAGGGGAGACTGGCGGGGAATGAGCAGTTCTTC.

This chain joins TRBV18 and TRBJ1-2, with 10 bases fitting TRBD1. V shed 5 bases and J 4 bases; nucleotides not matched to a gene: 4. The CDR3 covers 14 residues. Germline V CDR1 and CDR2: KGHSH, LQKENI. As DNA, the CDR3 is TGTGCCAGCTCATTCGACAGGGGGCCCTATGGCTACACCTTC. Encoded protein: CASSFDRGPYGYTF.

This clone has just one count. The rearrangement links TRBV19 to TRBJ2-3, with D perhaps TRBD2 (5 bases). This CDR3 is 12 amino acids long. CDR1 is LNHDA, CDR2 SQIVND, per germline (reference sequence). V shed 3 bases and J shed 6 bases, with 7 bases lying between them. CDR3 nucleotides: TGTGCCAGTAGTATCGGCGGGGATACGCAGTATTTT. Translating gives CASSIGGDTQYF. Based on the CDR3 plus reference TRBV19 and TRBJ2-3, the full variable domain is DGGITQSPKYLFRKEGQNVTLSCEQNLNHDAMYWYRQDPGQGLRLIYYSQIVNDFQKGDIAEGYSVSREKKESFPLTVTSAQKNPTAFYLCASSIGGDTQYFGPGTRLTVL.

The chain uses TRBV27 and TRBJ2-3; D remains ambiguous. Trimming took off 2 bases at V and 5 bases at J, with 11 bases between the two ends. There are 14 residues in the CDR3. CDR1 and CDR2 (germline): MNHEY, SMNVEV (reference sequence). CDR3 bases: TGTGCCAGCAGTTTAAGGCGGAATGGAGATACGCAGTATTTT. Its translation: CASSLRRNGDTQYF.